Listed below are T cell receptor beta chains from one sample, sequenced in a study of T cell responses to AZD1222 COVID-19 vaccine. The method was immunoSEQ multiplex PCR; TCRdb's version includes in-frame clones alone and lacks a portion of them. The data show around 180,000 clones, 85% to 95% seen once. Sequenced here: peripheral blood, sampled 28 days after the second AZD1222 dose. These TCRs come from an adult who received the AZD1222 COVID-19 vaccine. Each CDR3 is given with its conserved first and last residue. D genes are given only for firm matches. For some rows the clone size is stated as once, few or many, or as a class when expanded; others skip it.

V	size	J	D	DNA	CDR3
TRBV19	.	TRBJ1-1	.	TGTGCCAGTAAGGAGGTGAACACTGAAGCTTTCTTT	CASKEVNTEAFF
TRBV7-2	.	TRBJ1-4	.	TGTGCCAGCAGCTTAGCCCACAGGGCTGGGGAAAAACTGTTTTTT	CASSLAHRAGEKLFF
TRBV27	.	TRBJ2-7	TRBD2	TGTGCCAGCAGTTTGCTGGGGCGCGGTGGCGGGACTAAAACCTACGAGCAGTACTTC	CASSLLGRGGGTKTYEQYF
TRBV19	few	TRBJ1-4	TRBD1	TGTGCCAGTACGCGGACAGGGTTTGAAAAACTGTTTTTT	CASTRTGFEKLFF
TRBV5-1	once	TRBJ1-2	.	TGCGCCAGCAGCTTGGTGGGTGATAACTATGGCTACACCTTC	CASSLVGDNYGYTF
TRBV18	.	TRBJ2-1	.	TGTGCCAGCTCTCCCAACGCAGTAACCCATGAGCAGTTCTTC	CASSPNAVTHEQFF
TRBV25-1	.	TRBJ1-3	.	TGTGCCAGCAGTGAACCCAGCAGCTCTGGAAACACCATATATTTT	CASSEPSSSGNTIYF
TRBV7-2	once	TRBJ1-2	TRBD1	TGTGCCAGCAGGGAGAGGGGGCGGAACTATGGCTACACCTTC	CASRERGRNYGYTF
TRBV2	.	TRBJ2-1	TRBD1	TGTGCCAGCAGTATACAGGGGAACGTCAACAATGAGCAGTTCTTC	CASSIQGNVNNEQFF
TRBV2	.	TRBJ2-7	.	TGTGCCAGCAGTGAGGTCGGCGAGCAGTACTTC	CASSEVGEQYF
TRBV24-1	.	TRBJ1-5	.	TGTGCCACCAGTGGTCATGCTGATCAGCCCCAGCATTTT	CATSGHADQPQHF
TRBV2	.	TRBJ1-4	.	TGTGCCAGCGTAGGCTGGGGAGTCGGAGCTAATGAAAAACTGTTTTTT	CASVGWGVGANEKLFF